Below, 3 T cell receptor beta chains from the same sample are listed, as sequenced in a study of blood T cell repertoires in COVID-19. TCRdb's copy holds only in-frame clones and misses some; the assay was immunoSEQ multiplex PCR. The sample shows a few hundred thousand clones, 86% of them seen only once. The source material was peripheral blood. The receptors originated from a man aged 25 to 40 who had recovered from COVID-19.

The CDR3 loop is CASSGLADTQYF. The CDR3 DNA reads as TGCGCCAGCAGTGGGCTCGCAGATACGCAGTATTTT. V and J are TRBV10-2 and TRBJ2-3; D ambiguous. Germline CDR1 WSHSY, CDR2 SAAADI. V lost 4 bases to trimming and J lost 4 bases, with 6 bases between them. The CDR3 sequence is 12 residues long.

V gene TRBV29-1 combines with J gene TRBJ1-2; D call uncertain. This CDR3 is built from 12 residues. CDR1 is SQVTM, CDR2 ANQGSEA, per germline. Trimming removed 4 bases at V and 6 bases at J, with 12 bases between. The CDR3 region is CSVVSAADGYTF. DNA of the CDR3: TGCAGCGTTGTCTCGGCGGCGGATGGCTACACCTTC. The full variable domain, in which reference TRBV29-1 and TRBJ1-2 provide the parts outside the CDR3, is SAVISQKPSRDICQRGTSLTIQCQVDSQVTMMFWYRQQPGQSLTLIATANQGSEATYESGFVIDKFPISRPNLTFSTLTVSNMSPEDSSIYLCSVVSAADGYTFGSGTRLTVV.

The chain couples TRBV4-2 to TRBJ1-2; a weak D match, TRBD1 (5 bases). CDR1 and CDR2 (germline): LGHNA, YNFKEQ. CDR3 length: 16 amino acids. Between the trimmed V and J ends, which lost 5 bases and 4 bases, there was a span of 20 bases. In DNA, the CDR3 is TGTGCCAGCAGCGTCGCTGCCGGAGGGGAGTCCTATGGCTACACCTTC. Its translation: CASSVAAGGESYGYTF.